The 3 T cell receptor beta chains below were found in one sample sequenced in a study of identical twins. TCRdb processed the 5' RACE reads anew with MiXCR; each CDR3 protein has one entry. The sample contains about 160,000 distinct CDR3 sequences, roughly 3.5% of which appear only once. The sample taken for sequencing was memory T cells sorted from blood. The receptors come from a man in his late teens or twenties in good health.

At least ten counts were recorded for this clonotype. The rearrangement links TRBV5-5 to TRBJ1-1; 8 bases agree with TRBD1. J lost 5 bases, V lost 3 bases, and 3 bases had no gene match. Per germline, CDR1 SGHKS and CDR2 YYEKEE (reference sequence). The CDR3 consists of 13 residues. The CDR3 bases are TGTGCCAGCAGCTCGACAGGGGTTACTGAAGCTTTCTTT. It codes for CASSSTGVTEAFF. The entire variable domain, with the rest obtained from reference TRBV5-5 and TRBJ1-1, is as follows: DAGVTQSPTHLIKTRGQQVTLRCSPISGHKSVSWYQQVLGQGPQFIFQYYEKEERGRGNFPDRFSARQFPNYSSELNVNALLLGDSALYLCASSSTGVTEAFFGQGTRLTVV.

The CDR3 coding sequence is TGTGCCAGCAGTTACTCGGCCGCTTTCTTT. This translates into CASSYSAAFF. The rearrangement links TRBV6-5 to TRBJ1-1; D not certain. Between the trimmed V and J ends, which lost 0 bases and 11 bases, there was a span of 4 bases. This CDR3 has 10 residues. Germline CDR1 reads MNHEY; CDR2 reads SVGAGI.

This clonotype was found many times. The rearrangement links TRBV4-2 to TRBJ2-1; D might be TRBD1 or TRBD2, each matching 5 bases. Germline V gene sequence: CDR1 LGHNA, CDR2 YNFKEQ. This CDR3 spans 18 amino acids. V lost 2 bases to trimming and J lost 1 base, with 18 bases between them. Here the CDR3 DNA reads TGTGCCAGCAGCCAACCCCTGGGACCGCCGACTTCCTACAATGAGCAGTTCTTC. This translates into CASSQPLGPPTSYNEQFF.